These 31 T cell receptor beta chains originate from one sample sequenced in a study of CD8+CD57+ T cells in acquired aplastic anemia. Genomic DNA, the template, was used for profiling of the TCR beta VDJ and CDR3. TCRdb redid the calling of the reads with MiXCR, one entry per CDR3 protein. The sample shows around 250,000 distinct CDR3 sequences, roughly 50% of them seen only once. The sequencing sample was made of sorted CD4+, CD8+, or CD8+CD57+ T cells (not recorded which) from PBMCs. These receptors originate from a human donor with severe aplastic anemia or a healthy control (not recorded which).

This clonotype was seen a handful of times. The CDR3 bases are TGTGCCACCAGCAGAGATAAGGGGACAGGGGTTGGTGAAGCTTTCTTT. Translation gives CATSRDKGTGVGEAFF. This chain connects TRBV15 to TRBJ1-1; the match to TRBD1 covers 10 bases. Unmatched junction bases numbered 8, after V lost 0 bases and J lost 7 bases. The germline V gene encodes CDR1 LNHNV and CDR2 YYDKDF (reference sequence). This CDR3 is 16 amino acids long.

The CDR3 spells CATGTGGFIYEQYF. The DNA for the CDR3 is TGTGCCACCGGGACAGGGGGCTTCATCTACGAGCAGTACTTC. The chain joins TRBV25-1 to TRBJ2-7, with 12 bases fitting TRBD1. Trimming took 10 bases from V and 3 from J; bases not matched to a gene: 7. Germline values: CDR1 MGHDK, CDR2 SYGVNS. This CDR3 comprises 14 residues.

The chain uses TRBV5-8 and TRBJ1-2; the match to TRBD1 covers 9 bases. The trim removed 4 bases at V and 5 bases at J, leaving 12 bases unmatched. Germline lookup yields CDR1 SGHTS and CDR2 YDEGEE. The CDR3 consists of 16 residues. CDR3 amino acids: CASSVEGQGLLYGYTF. For the CDR3, the DNA is TGTGCCAGCAGCGTGGAGGGACAGGGCTTATTGTATGGCTACACCTTC.

V and J are TRBV27 and TRBJ2-7; maybe TRBD1 (5 bases). Per the germline V gene, CDR1 is MNHEY and CDR2 is SMNVEV (reference sequence). V lost 3 bases to trimming and J lost 3 bases, with 9 bases between them. CDR3 size: 13 residues. The CDR3 region has the DNA TGTGCCAGCAGTTTTGGACAACACTACGAGCAGTACTTC. It encodes CASSFGQHYEQYF.

The V gene is TRBV5-4, the J gene TRBJ1-1, with TRBD1 matching over 7 bases. CDR1 is SGHNT and CDR2 is YYREEE in the germline V gene (reference sequence). V was pared by 7 bases and J by 1 base, with 13 bases of the junction left unmatched. The CDR3 runs 16 residues. The CDR3 protein is CASSTPGTVKNTEAFF. For the CDR3, the DNA is TGTGCCAGCTCCACCCCCGGGACAGTTAAGAACACTGAAGCTTTCTTT.

This chain joins TRBV19 and TRBJ1-1; 7 nucleotides match TRBD1. CDR3 length: 16 amino acids. Trimming cost V 3 bases and J 0 bases; bases outside gene matches: 7. In germline, CDR1 is LNHDA, CDR2 SQIVND (reference sequence). The CDR3 spells CASSIMQGGMNTEAFF. DNA of the CDR3: TGTGCCAGTAGTATTATGCAGGGGGGCATGAACACTGAAGCTTTCTTT. The complete variable domain, with remaining parts taken from reference TRBV19 and TRBJ1-1, reads DGGITQSPKYLFRKEGQNVTLSCEQNLNHDAMYWYRQDPGQGLRLIYYSQIVNDFQKGDIAEGYSVSREKKESFPLTVTSAQKNPTAFYLCASSIMQGGMNTEAFFGQGTRLTVV.

V usage is TRBV29-1 and J usage is TRBJ1-1, with no clear D. Germline loops: CDR1 SQVTM, CDR2 ANQGSEA. The CDR3 is made up of 12 amino acids. V lost 5 bases to trimming and J lost 1 base, with 8 bases between them. The CDR3 DNA is TGCAGCGTTACCAGGTCGAACACTGAAGCTTTCTTT. This translates into CSVTRSNTEAFF.

This sequence joins TRBV7-2 and TRBJ2-1, with 10 nucleotides matching TRBD2. The germline V gene has CDR1 SGHTA and CDR2 FQGNSA. CDR3 size: 14 residues. V gave up 6 bases and J gave up 7 bases; unmatched junction bases: 6. In DNA form, the CDR3 reads TGTGCCAGCAGGCTTAGCGGGGGGCCGAATGAGCAGTTCTTC. Translation gives CASRLSGGPNEQFF.

V is TRBV9 and J is TRBJ2-5, with D possibly matching TRBD1 (6 bases). CDR1 and CDR2 (germline): SGDLS, YYNGEE. The CDR3 is made up of 12 amino acids. Trimming stripped 4 bases from V and 11 bases from J, with 15 bases between. CDR3 amino acids: CASSPYKGEQYF. CDR3 DNA: TGTGCCAGCAGCCCGTACAAGGGGGAGCAGTACTTC.

J is TRBJ1-2 and V is TRBV19, with 9 nucleotides matching TRBD1. CDR3 size: 16 residues. Trimming cost V 5 bases and J 6 bases; bases outside gene matches: 13. Per germline, CDR1 LNHDA and CDR2 SQIVND (reference sequence). CDR3 sequence (DNA): TGTGCCAGTAGTTTCCCGGAGCACAGGGGGCGGGATGGCTACACCTTC. The encoded protein is CASSFPEHRGRDGYTF.

The sample holds many counts of this clonotype. J is TRBJ1-2 and V is TRBV20-1; 7 bases map to TRBD1. V gave up 3 bases and J gave up 4 bases; unmatched junction bases: 5. Germline loops: CDR1 DFQATT, CDR2 SNEGSKA (reference sequence). This CDR3 has 13 amino acids. The CDR3 nucleotides are TGCAGTGCTAGGGGGTGGGACAGCTATGGCTACACCTTC. This gives the protein CSARGWDSYGYTF.

The chain joins TRBV20-1 to TRBJ2-7; 9 nucleotides align to TRBD2. V trimming: 2 bases; J trimming: 0 bases; junction bases outside the gene matches: 8. The CDR3 covers 16 residues. The V gene's germline CDR1 is DFQATT and CDR2 SNEGSKA (reference sequence). CDR3 residues: CSARPLAGASSYEQYF. As DNA, the CDR3 is TGCAGTGCTAGACCATTAGCGGGGGCTAGCTCCTACGAGCAGTACTTC.

The CDR3 nucleotides read TGTGCCAGCAGCCCCCGTGAGGGGACCTACAATGAGCAGTTCTTC. Its protein is CASSPREGTYNEQFF. The V call is TRBV7-2, the J call TRBJ2-1; D tentatively fits TRBD1 or TRBD2 (5 bases each). V lost 5 bases, J lost 2 bases, and 13 bases lay in between. This CDR3 spans 15 amino acids. Germline CDR1 reads SGHTA; CDR2 reads FQGNSA.

The rearrangement uses TRBV5-6 and TRBJ2-7; D call uncertain. V lost 0 bases, J lost 7 bases, and 14 bases lay in between. CDR3 length: 14 residues. Germline assignment: CDR1 SGHDT and CDR2 YYEEEE. The DNA of the CDR3 is TGTGCCAGCAGCTTGGGTCGGAGACTCGGGGAGCAGTACTTC. It yields the protein CASSLGRRLGEQYF. The full variable domain, in which reference TRBV5-6 and TRBJ2-7 provide the parts outside the CDR3, is DAGVTQSPTHLIKTRGQQVTLRCSPKSGHDTVSWYQQALGQGPQFIFQYYEEEERQRGNFPDRFSGHQFPNYSSELNVNALLLGDSALYLCASSLGRRLGEQYFGPGTRLTVT.

The chain is built from TRBV7-3 and TRBJ2-3; 16 nucleotides line up with TRBD2. The CDR3 is made up of 17 amino acids. V lost 5 bases, J lost 4 bases, and 6 bases stayed unmatched. Germline loops: CDR1 SGHTA, CDR2 FQGTGA. In nucleotides, the CDR3 is TGTGCCAGCAGCCCTCCCGGGACTAGCGGGGGGGCAGATACGCAGTATTTT. The encoded protein is CASSPPGTSGGADTQYF.

This clonotype was seen ten or more times. For the CDR3, the DNA is TGTGCCAGCAGCGTGGGACCGAGGAACACTGAAGCTTTCTTT. This translates into CASSVGPRNTEAFF. The chain is built from TRBV9 and TRBJ1-1, with a tentative D call TRBD1 (5 bases). Germline V gene lookup returns CDR1 SGDLS and CDR2 YYNGEE. The ends were cut back, 2 bases at V and 1 base at J, with 9 bases in the middle. The CDR3 extends over 14 amino acids.

This clonotype appeared a few times. The chain employs TRBV25-1 and TRBJ1-3, with D maybe TRBD1 (6 bases). The CDR3 is 17 amino acids. Germline V gives CDR1 MGHDK, CDR2 SYGVNS. V lost 3 bases and J 4 bases, leaving 19 bases between the germline ends. The CDR3 sequence: CASSETPQGSRGNTIYF. CDR3 bases: TGTGCCAGCAGTGAGACACCCCAGGGGTCGAGAGGAAACACCATATATTTT.

This clonotype has at least ten counts. This chain uses TRBV2 with TRBJ2-3; D gene ambiguous. This CDR3 comprises 12 residues. V lost 6 bases, J lost 6 bases, and 10 bases lay in between. CDR1 and CDR2 from the germline V gene are SNHLY and FYNNEI. CDR3: CASSPQPDTQYF. The CDR3, as DNA: TGTGCCAGCAGCCCTCAACCGGATACGCAGTATTTT. Supplemented by reference TRBV2 and TRBJ2-3, the full variable domain reads EPEVTQTPSHQVTQMGQEVILRCVPISNHLYFYWYRQILGQKVEFLVSFYNNEISEKSEIFDDQFSVERPDGSNFTLKIRSTKLEDSAMYFCASSPQPDTQYFGPGTRLTVL.

The chain joins TRBV7-7 to TRBJ1-6; 7 bases match TRBD1. Per germline, CDR1 SSHAT and CDR2 FNYEAQ (reference sequence). The junction had 9 bases not matched to a gene; V was cut back by 6 bases and J by 10 bases. This CDR3 spans 14 amino acids. CDR3 sequence: CASSPRQGRSPLHF. DNA of the CDR3: TGTGCCAGCAGTCCCCGACAGGGCCGGTCACCCCTCCACTTT.

V is TRBV24-1 and J is TRBJ2-1, with TRBD2 matching over 14 bases. V shed 10 bases and J 7 bases; nucleotides not matched to a gene: 8. The CDR3 extends over 15 amino acids. Germline V gene data show CDR1 as KGHDR and CDR2 as SFDVKD. The CDR3 loop is CATKHGTSGRNEQFF. The CDR3 bases are TGTGCCACTAAACACGGGACTAGCGGGAGAAATGAGCAGTTCTTC.

This clonotype was found many times. The chain is built from TRBV20-1 and TRBJ2-5; a weak D match, TRBD2 (6 bases). This CDR3 has 14 amino acids. V lost 0 bases to trimming and J lost 1 base, with 9 bases between them. Germline-derived CDR1 and CDR2 are DFQATT and SNEGSKA (reference sequence). This chain's CDR3 is CSARDMGGQETQYF. The CDR3 nucleotides read TGCAGTGCTAGAGATATGGGGGGCCAAGAGACCCAGTACTTC.

This clonotype was counted ten times or more. The chain joins TRBV28 to TRBJ2-3, with D perhaps matching TRBD2 (5 bases). Trimming cost V 8 bases and J 4 bases, with 10 bases left between them. The CDR3 has 12 amino acids. The germline gives CDR1 MDHEN, CDR2 SYDVKM. CDR3 sequence (DNA): TGTGCCAGCGCGGGTGTTCCAGATACGCAGTATTTT. Translating gives CASAGVPDTQYF.

At least ten counts were recorded for this clonotype. This chain connects TRBV19 to TRBJ1-4, with TRBD1 matching over 9 bases. Germline CDR1 is LNHDA and CDR2 is SQIVND (reference sequence). Trimming removed 5 bases from V and 8 bases from J; junction bases left unmatched: 9. The CDR3 consists of 15 residues. CDR3 amino acids: CASSLGDRAGEKLFF. CDR3 DNA sequence: TGTGCCAGTAGTCTCGGGGACAGGGCGGGGGAAAAACTGTTTTTT.

This clonotype was seen a handful of times. The chain carries TRBV7-3 and TRBJ2-3; 11 bases fit TRBD2. J gave up 11 bases and V 3 bases, and 10 bases lay outside the gene matches. This CDR3 is built from 15 residues. CDR1 and CDR2 from the germline V gene are SGHTA and FQGTGA. This chain's CDR3 is CASSFSGGDYNEQYF. CDR3 nucleotides: TGTGCCAGCAGCTTTAGCGGGGGGGACTACAATGAGCAGTATTTT. Using reference TRBV7-3 and TRBJ2-3 for the parts outside the CDR3, the full variable domain is GAGVSQTPSNKVTEKGKYVELRCDPISGHTALYWYRQSLGQGPEFLIYFQGTGAADDSGLPNDRFFAVRPEGSVSTLKIQRTERGDSAVYLCASSFSGGDYNEQYFGPGTRLTVL.

This chain joins TRBV7-1 and TRBJ2-1, with 9 nucleotides matching TRBD2. TRBV7-1 is given ORF status, its function remaining uncertain. The CDR3 totals 16 residues. V lost 3 bases and J lost 1; bases outside the gene matches: 4. The CDR3 DNA sequence: TGTGCCAGCAGCTCTGTAGCGGGGGTTTCCTACAATGAGCAGTTCTTC. This codes for CASSSVAGVSYNEQFF.

The chain recombines TRBV2 with TRBJ1-6; D may be TRBD1 (5 bases). This CDR3 spans 12 amino acids. The germline V gene encodes CDR1 SNHLY and CDR2 FYNNEI. V shed 7 bases and J shed 6 bases, with 7 bases lying between them. The CDR3 DNA follows: TGTGCCAGCACAGGGTCTAATTCACCCCTCCACTTT. Protein: CASTGSNSPLHF.

Many counts were recorded for this clonotype. CDR3 DNA sequence: TGTGCCAGCAGCCACGAACGGACAGTGGGGCTCGACAATCAGCCCCAGCATTTT. Translated: CASSHERTVGLDNQPQHF. This chain uses TRBV2 with TRBJ1-5; perhaps TRBD1 as D (6 bases). The CDR3 length is 18 residues. V was pared by 6 bases and J by 3 bases, with 24 bases between. CDR1 is SNHLY, CDR2 FYNNEI, per germline.

This clonotype is a singleton in its sample. The gene calls are TRBV4-3 and TRBJ1-6; D is unclear. V lost 4 bases to trimming and J lost 0 bases, with 13 bases between them. The germline gives CDR1 LGHNA, CDR2 YSLEER. The CDR3 is 17 amino acids. The CDR3 DNA reads as TGCGCCAGCAGCCTTCGGACCGATAGCTCCTATAATTCACCCCTCCACTTT. Protein sequence: CASSLRTDSSYNSPLHF.

The CDR3 loop reads CASSELGYGYTF. CDR3 nucleotide sequence: TGTGCCAGCAGTGAACTAGGGTATGGCTACACCTTC. The chain recombines TRBV25-1 with TRBJ1-2; the D is unclear. The V and J ends lost 2 bases and 5 bases respectively, with 6 bases between them. The CDR3 length is 12 residues. The germline V gene has CDR1 MGHDK and CDR2 SYGVNS.

There are many counts of this clonotype. The V call is TRBV9, the J call TRBJ1-3; D remains ambiguous. Trimming removed 4 bases at V and 0 bases at J, with 11 bases between. Germline lookup yields CDR1 SGDLS and CDR2 YYNGEE. The length of the CDR3 is 15 residues. The CDR3 loop reads CASSTTPGSGNTIYF. The DNA of the CDR3 is TGTGCCAGCAGCACAACGCCGGGCTCTGGAAACACCATATATTTT.

The chain joins TRBV2 to TRBJ2-2, with 10 bases identical to TRBD2. Germline trimming cut 4 bases from V and 4 bases from J; bases unmatched to any gene: 12. This CDR3 is 18 amino acids long. The V gene's germline CDR1 is SNHLY and CDR2 FYNNEI. CDR3: CASSGRTSGVFFTGELFF. CDR3 in DNA: TGTGCCAGCAGTGGGCGCACTAGCGGGGTTTTTTTCACCGGGGAGCTGTTTTTT. Full variable domain (remainder filled in from reference TRBV2 and TRBJ2-2): EPEVTQTPSHQVTQMGQEVILRCVPISNHLYFYWYRQILGQKVEFLVSFYNNEISEKSEIFDDQFSVERPDGSNFTLKIRSTKLEDSAMYFCASSGRTSGVFFTGELFFGEGSRLTVL.